Listed below are T cell receptor beta chains from one sample, sequenced in a study of response to subunit inactivated influenza vaccine. TCRdb itself ran the RT-PCR reads through MiXCR, one entry per CDR3 protein. Of 490,000 or so distinct CDR3 sequences listed, 6% to 9% are singletons. The specimen comprised PBMCs from blood, sampled roughly 24 months after vaccination. The source is a man aged 50-75 years who received an inactivated influenza vaccine. Each CDR3 is given with its conserved first and last residue. The D gene is left open where the match is weak. Size is omitted from some rows. Given values are once, few, many or a class for expanded clones.

J gene: TRBJ1-1; D gene: NA; clone size: few; V gene: TRBV29-1; CDR3 length: 12; CDR3 protein: CSAANRNTEAFF; CDR3 DNA: TGCAGCGCAGCCAACAGGAACACTGAAGCTTTCTTT
J gene: TRBJ2-4; D gene: NA; clone size: few; V gene: TRBV10-2; CDR3 length: 17; CDR3 protein: CASSPSHVEIWPPIQYF; CDR3 DNA: TGCGCCAGCAGTCCTAGTCACGTCGAGATTTGGCCCCCCATTCAGTACTTC
J gene: TRBJ2-3; D gene: TRBD2; clone size: many; V gene: TRBV5-6; CDR3 length: 14; CDR3 protein: CASSLSGGGDTQYF; CDR3 DNA: TGTGCCAGCAGCTTGTCCGGGGGGGGAGATACGCAGTATTTT
J gene: TRBJ2-1; D gene: TRBD2; clone size: NA; V gene: TRBV4-1; CDR3 length: 16; CDR3 protein: CASSQDGTTRYNEQFF; CDR3 DNA: TGCGCCAGCAGCCAAGATGGGACTACCCGCTACAATGAGCAGTTCTTC
J gene: TRBJ2-5; D gene: TRBD1; clone size: NA; V gene: TRBV5-4; CDR3 length: 13; CDR3 protein: CASSSDRTETQYF; CDR3 DNA: TGTGCCAGCAGCTCGGACAGGACAGAGACCCAGTACTTC
J gene: TRBJ1-5; D gene: NA; clone size: few; V gene: TRBV19; CDR3 length: 16; CDR3 protein: CASSSQQGYSNQPQHF; CDR3 DNA: TGTGCCAGTAGTTCCCAACAGGGATATAGCAATCAGCCCCAGCATTTT
J gene: TRBJ2-5; D gene: TRBD2; clone size: NA; V gene: TRBV9; CDR3 length: 15; CDR3 protein: CASSPRLAGLETQYF; CDR3 DNA: TGTGCCAGCAGCCCCAGGCTAGCGGGACTGGAGACCCAGTACTTC
J gene: TRBJ1-1; D gene: TRBD1; clone size: NA; V gene: TRBV7-2; CDR3 length: 14; CDR3 protein: CASRSGTGNTEAFF; CDR3 DNA: TGTGCCAGCAGGTCCGGGACAGGGAACACTGAAGCTTTCTTT
J gene: TRBJ1-4; D gene: NA; clone size: NA; V gene: TRBV5-1; CDR3 length: 15; CDR3 protein: CASSLASRGEEKLFF; CDR3 DNA: TGCGCCAGCAGCTTGGCGAGCAGGGGCGAGGAAAAACTGTTTTTT
J gene: TRBJ1-1; D gene: TRBD1; clone size: NA; V gene: TRBV2; CDR3 length: 15; CDR3 protein: CASRGRTGGNTEAFF; CDR3 DNA: TGTGCCAGCAGAGGCAGGACAGGGGGGAACACTGAAGCTTTCTTT
J gene: TRBJ2-2; D gene: NA; clone size: NA; V gene: TRBV6-2/TRBV6-3; CDR3 length: 15; CDR3 protein: CASSDLGANTGELFF; CDR3 DNA: TGTGCCAGCAGCGACTTAGGCGCGAACACCGGGGAGCTGTTTTTT
J gene: TRBJ2-5; D gene: NA; clone size: few; V gene: TRBV6-5; CDR3 length: 11; CDR3 protein: CASSYSKTQYF; CDR3 DNA: TGTGCCAGCAGTTACTCCAAGACCCAGTACTTC
J gene: TRBJ1-6; D gene: NA; clone size: NA; V gene: TRBV27; CDR3 length: 14; CDR3 protein: CASSFGSRGSPLHF; CDR3 DNA: TGTGCCAGCAGTTTTGGCAGCCGTGGGTCACCCCTCCACTTT
J gene: TRBJ2-3; D gene: TRBD1; clone size: many; V gene: TRBV10-3; CDR3 length: 15; CDR3 protein: CAIRGQEENYDTQYF; CDR3 DNA: TGTGCCATCAGGGGACAGGAGGAGAATTATGATACGCAGTATTTT
J gene: TRBJ2-7; D gene: NA; clone size: few; V gene: TRBV28; CDR3 length: 15; CDR3 protein: CASSFSRDPPYEQYF; CDR3 DNA: TGTGCCAGCAGTTTCTCCCGGGACCCTCCCTACGAGCAGTACTTC
J gene: TRBJ2-5; D gene: TRBD2; clone size: few; V gene: TRBV12-3/TRBV12-4; CDR3 length: 17; CDR3 protein: CASSLTGSGDFQETQYF; CDR3 DNA: TGTGCCAGCAGTCTTACGGGTAGCGGGGACTTCCAAGAGACCCAGTACTTC
J gene: TRBJ2-7; D gene: TRBD1; clone size: many; V gene: TRBV3-1; CDR3 length: 15; CDR3 protein: CASSQNPTGGYEQYF; CDR3 DNA: TGTGCCAGCAGTCAAAATCCGACAGGGGGCTACGAGCAGTACTTC
J gene: TRBJ2-2; D gene: TRBD2; clone size: many; V gene: TRBV20-1; CDR3 length: 16; CDR3 protein: CSARDPRTSGAGELFF; CDR3 DNA: TGCAGTGCTAGAGATCCGAGGACTAGCGGAGCCGGGGAGCTGTTTTTT
J gene: TRBJ2-2; D gene: TRBD2; clone size: few; V gene: TRBV10-3; CDR3 length: 16; CDR3 protein: CAIRKTSGGIGGELFF; CDR3 DNA: TGTGCCATCAGGAAGACTAGCGGGGGGATTGGCGGGGAGCTGTTTTTT
J gene: TRBJ2-3; D gene: TRBD2; clone size: NA; V gene: TRBV20-1; CDR3 length: 12; CDR3 protein: CSAMTSRDTQYF; CDR3 DNA: TGCAGTGCTATGACTAGCCGGGATACGCAGTATTTT
J gene: TRBJ2-1; D gene: NA; clone size: few; V gene: TRBV21-1; CDR3 length: 23; CDR3 protein: CASSKVSATTSGRAASSYNEQFF; CDR3 DNA: TGTGCCAGCAGCAAAGTTTCCGCGACGACTAGCGGGAGGGCCGCGAGCTCCTACAATGAGCAGTTCTTC
J gene: TRBJ2-3; D gene: TRBD2; clone size: once; V gene: TRBV6-2/TRBV6-3; CDR3 length: 19; CDR3 protein: CASSYKIRTSETRTDTQYF; CDR3 DNA: TGTGCCAGCAGTTATAAGATCCGGACTAGCGAGACCCGCACAGATACGCAGTATTTT
J gene: TRBJ2-3; D gene: TRBD1; clone size: few; V gene: TRBV2; CDR3 length: 15; CDR3 protein: CASSNRGKGTDTQYF; CDR3 DNA: TGTGCCAGCAGTAACAGGGGAAAGGGCACAGATACGCAGTATTTT
J gene: TRBJ1-4; D gene: NA; clone size: many; V gene: TRBV5-1; CDR3 length: 15; CDR3 protein: CASSPGGHFNEKLFF; CDR3 DNA: TGCGCCAGCAGCCCGGGGGGACACTTTAATGAAAAACTGTTTTTT
J gene: TRBJ2-3; D gene: NA; clone size: many; V gene: TRBV6-1; CDR3 length: 14; CDR3 protein: CASSRSGSTDTQYF; CDR3 DNA: TGTGCCAGCAGTCGGAGCGGGAGCACAGATACGCAGTATTTT
J gene: TRBJ2-1; D gene: TRBD1; clone size: NA; V gene: TRBV7-6; CDR3 length: 14; CDR3 protein: CASSLVGQGNEQFF; CDR3 DNA: TGTGCCAGCAGCTTAGTGGGACAGGGGAATGAGCAGTTCTTC
J gene: TRBJ2-1; D gene: TRBD2; clone size: few; V gene: TRBV12-3/TRBV12-4; CDR3 length: 16; CDR3 protein: CASSLARLAGLNEQFF; CDR3 DNA: TGTGCCAGCAGTTTAGCGCGTCTAGCGGGGCTCAATGAGCAGTTCTTC
J gene: TRBJ1-3; D gene: NA; clone size: NA; V gene: TRBV11-1; CDR3 length: 17; CDR3 protein: CASSVRPGQNSGNTIYF; CDR3 DNA: TGTGCCAGCAGCGTTCGTCCGGGACAAAACTCTGGAAACACCATATATTTT
J gene: TRBJ1-5; D gene: TRBD1; clone size: few; V gene: TRBV20-1; CDR3 length: 16; CDR3 protein: CSARSTDRYSNQPQHF; CDR3 DNA: TGCAGTGCTAGATCTACGGACAGGTATAGCAATCAGCCCCAGCATTTT
J gene: TRBJ1-4; D gene: TRBD1; clone size: few; V gene: TRBV5-1; CDR3 length: 17; CDR3 protein: CASSLVRTGDLNEKLFF; CDR3 DNA: TGCGCCAGCAGCTTGGTCCGGACAGGTGACCTTAATGAAAAACTGTTTTTT
J gene: TRBJ2-5; D gene: NA; clone size: many; V gene: TRBV10-3; CDR3 length: 11; CDR3 protein: CAISEKETQYF; CDR3 DNA: TGTGCCATCAGTGAAAAGGAGACCCAGTACTTC
J gene: TRBJ1-6; D gene: NA; clone size: many; V gene: TRBV28; CDR3 length: 13; CDR3 protein: CASSERGNSPLHF; CDR3 DNA: TGTGCCAGCAGTGAGAGAGGAAATTCACCCCTCCACTTT
J gene: TRBJ2-5; D gene: NA; clone size: few; V gene: TRBV21-1; CDR3 length: 13; CDR3 protein: CASRYKNQETQYF; CDR3 DNA: TGTGCCAGCAGATACAAGAATCAAGAGACCCAGTACTTC
J gene: TRBJ1-2; D gene: NA; clone size: few; V gene: TRBV24-1; CDR3 length: 13; CDR3 protein: CATSPASNYGYTF; CDR3 DNA: TGTGCCACCAGTCCGGCCTCTAACTATGGCTACACCTTC
J gene: TRBJ2-7; D gene: TRBD2; clone size: NA; V gene: TRBV12-3/TRBV12-4; CDR3 length: 15; CDR3 protein: CASTPLAGGPYEQYF; CDR3 DNA: TGTGCCAGCACTCCACTAGCGGGAGGCCCCTACGAGCAGTACTTC
J gene: TRBJ1-5; D gene: NA; clone size: NA; V gene: TRBV18; CDR3 length: 13; CDR3 protein: CASSPNGNQPQHF; CDR3 DNA: TGTGCCAGCTCACCAAACGGCAATCAGCCCCAGCATTTT
J gene: TRBJ2-5; D gene: TRBD1; clone size: few; V gene: TRBV6-1; CDR3 length: 13; CDR3 protein: CASSPDRRGTQYF; CDR3 DNA: TGTGCCAGCAGTCCGGACAGGCGAGGGACCCAGTACTTC
J gene: TRBJ1-6; D gene: NA; clone size: many; V gene: TRBV5-1; CDR3 length: 14; CDR3 protein: CASIPGARAGIPHF; CDR3 DNA: TGCGCCAGCATACCCGGGGCCAGAGCAGGTATCCCCCACTTT
J gene: TRBJ1-5; D gene: NA; clone size: NA; V gene: TRBV12-3/TRBV12-4; CDR3 length: 12; CDR3 protein: CASTRYNQPQHF; CDR3 DNA: TGTGCCAGCACCCGTTACAATCAGCCCCAGCATTTT
J gene: TRBJ1-5; D gene: NA; clone size: NA; V gene: TRBV4-1; CDR3 length: 14; CDR3 protein: CASSSGSAGQPQHF; CDR3 DNA: TGCGCCAGCAGTTCGGGCTCCGCGGGTCAGCCCCAGCATTTT
J gene: TRBJ2-5; D gene: TRBD1; clone size: NA; V gene: TRBV7-3; CDR3 length: 14; CDR3 protein: CASSLSGTGETQYF; CDR3 DNA: TGTGCCAGCAGCTTAAGTGGGACAGGAGAGACCCAGTACTTC
J gene: TRBJ1-2; D gene: NA; clone size: few; V gene: TRBV5-1; CDR3 length: 13; CDR3 protein: CASSSVRERGYTF; CDR3 DNA: TGCGCCAGCAGCTCGGTCCGTGAGAGGGGCTACACCTTC
J gene: TRBJ2-1; D gene: TRBD2; clone size: NA; V gene: TRBV10-3; CDR3 length: 15; CDR3 protein: CAIRRGGGRFLEQFF; CDR3 DNA: TGTGCCATCAGACGGGGAGGCGGGAGGTTTCTTGAGCAGTTCTTC
J gene: TRBJ2-1; D gene: NA; clone size: NA; V gene: TRBV10-3; CDR3 length: 14; CDR3 protein: CAISALGRNNEQFF; CDR3 DNA: TGTGCCATCAGTGCCCTGGGGAGGAACAATGAGCAGTTCTTC
J gene: TRBJ2-2; D gene: NA; clone size: NA; V gene: TRBV20-1; CDR3 length: 14; CDR3 protein: CSASRQPSTGELFF; CDR3 DNA: TGCAGTGCTAGCCGACAGCCTAGCACCGGGGAGCTGTTTTTT
J gene: TRBJ2-1; D gene: TRBD2; clone size: many; V gene: TRBV4-2; CDR3 length: 16; CDR3 protein: CASSQGIAGGPHEQFF; CDR3 DNA: TGTGCCAGCAGCCAGGGAATAGCGGGAGGGCCGCATGAGCAGTTCTTC
J gene: TRBJ2-2; D gene: TRBD2; clone size: NA; V gene: TRBV9; CDR3 length: 17; CDR3 protein: CASSVSAGGPGTGELFF; CDR3 DNA: TGTGCCAGCAGCGTTTCAGCGGGAGGGCCTGGCACCGGGGAGCTGTTTTTT
J gene: TRBJ2-3; D gene: NA; clone size: few; V gene: TRBV7-2; CDR3 length: 15; CDR3 protein: CASSLGLVHTDTQYF; CDR3 DNA: TGTGCCAGCAGCTTAGGTCTCGTCCACACAGATACGCAGTATTTT
J gene: TRBJ2-4; D gene: TRBD2; clone size: few; V gene: TRBV20-1; CDR3 length: 12; CDR3 protein: CSAGTNKNIQYF; CDR3 DNA: TGCAGTGCTGGGACTAACAAAAACATTCAGTACTTC
J gene: TRBJ1-1; D gene: NA; clone size: many; V gene: TRBV19; CDR3 length: 13; CDR3 protein: CASSYYRNTEAFF; CDR3 DNA: TGTGCCAGTAGTTATTACAGGAACACTGAAGCTTTCTTT
J gene: TRBJ2-1; D gene: TRBD2; clone size: few; V gene: TRBV4-2; CDR3 length: 13; CDR3 protein: CASRASGDNEQFF; CDR3 DNA: TGTGCCAGCAGGGCTAGCGGAGACAATGAGCAGTTCTTC
J gene: TRBJ2-3; D gene: NA; clone size: NA; V gene: TRBV5-1; CDR3 length: 14; CDR3 protein: CASSGVGTADTQYF; CDR3 DNA: TGCGCCAGCAGCGGGGTCGGGACTGCAGATACGCAGTATTTT
J gene: TRBJ1-6; D gene: TRBD1; clone size: many; V gene: TRBV20-1; CDR3 length: 15; CDR3 protein: CSASLLDRGSSPLHF; CDR3 DNA: TGCAGTGCTAGTTTGTTGGACAGGGGATCATCACCCCTCCACTTT
J gene: TRBJ2-3; D gene: NA; clone size: few; V gene: TRBV11-1; CDR3 length: 18; CDR3 protein: CASSSPPGAGALTDTQYF; CDR3 DNA: TGTGCCAGCAGCTCCCCCCCCGGGGCGGGGGCGCTCACAGATACGCAGTATTTT
J gene: TRBJ1-1; D gene: NA; clone size: many; V gene: TRBV7-2; CDR3 length: 15; CDR3 protein: CASSPFNLGNTEAFF; CDR3 DNA: TGTGCCAGCAGCCCATTTAATCTTGGGAACACTGAAGCTTTCTTT